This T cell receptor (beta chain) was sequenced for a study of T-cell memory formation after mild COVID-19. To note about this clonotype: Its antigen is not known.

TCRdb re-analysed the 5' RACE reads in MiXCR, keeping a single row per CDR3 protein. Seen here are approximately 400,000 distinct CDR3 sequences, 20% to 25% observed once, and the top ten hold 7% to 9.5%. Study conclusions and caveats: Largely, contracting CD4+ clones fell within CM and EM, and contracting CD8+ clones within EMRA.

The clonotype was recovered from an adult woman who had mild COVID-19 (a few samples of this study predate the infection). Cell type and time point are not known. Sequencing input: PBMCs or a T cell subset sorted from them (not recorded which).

For the CDR3, the DNA is TGCGCCAGCAGCCCCGGGGGACCCTATGGCTACACCTTC. Translation: CASSPGGPYGYTF. J is TRBJ1-2 and V is TRBV5-1; possible D gene TRBD1, 5 bases. Trimming shortened V by 4 bases and J by 4 bases, and 11 bases separated the two germline ends. This CDR3 region has 13 residues. Germline V gene sequence: CDR1 SGHRS, CDR2 YFSETQ.